One T cell receptor beta chain is described in this entry. The data derive from a study of shared clonotypes between healthy human individuals. TCRdb's table, derived via immunoSEQ multiplex PCR, lists solely in-frame clones and lacks some. This table has around 1.1 million clones, around three quarters appearing once. Germline V CDR1 and CDR2: SGHRS, YFSETQ. The CDR3 has 13 residues. The V gene lost 1 base and the J gene lost 1 base, with 3 bases spanning the gap. The sample taken for sequencing was memory CD4+ T cells from PBMCs. Specified subset: CD45RA-negative fraction. The gene calls are TRBV5-1 and TRBJ1-5; D unclear. The TCR comes from a man between 18 and 35 years old in good health. Some clones in this sample may be carry-over from other donors' samples. CDR3 residues: CASSLSSNQPQHF. CDR3 nucleotide sequence: TGCGCCAGCAGCTTGAGCAGCAATCAGCCCCAGCATTTT.